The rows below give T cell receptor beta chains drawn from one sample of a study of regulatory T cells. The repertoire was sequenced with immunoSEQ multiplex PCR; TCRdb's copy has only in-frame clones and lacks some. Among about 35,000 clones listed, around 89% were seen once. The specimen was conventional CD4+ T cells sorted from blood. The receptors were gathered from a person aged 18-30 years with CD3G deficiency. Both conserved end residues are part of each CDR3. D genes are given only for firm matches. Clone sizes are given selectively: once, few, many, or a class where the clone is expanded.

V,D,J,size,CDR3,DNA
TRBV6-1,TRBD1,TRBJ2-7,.,CASSDVGTGGAKQYF,TGTGCCAGCAGTGATGTGGGGACAGGGGGCGCCAAGCAGTACTTC
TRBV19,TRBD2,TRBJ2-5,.,CASSGTIQETQYF,TGTGCCAGCTCCGGGACTATCCAAGAGACCCAGTACTTC
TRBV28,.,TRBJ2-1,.,CASSRQARSSYNEQFF,TGTGCCAGCAGTCGACAGGCGAGGAGCTCCTACAATGAGCAGTTCTTC
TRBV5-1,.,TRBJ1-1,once,CASSLGTVNTEAFF,TGCGCCAGCAGCTTGGGGACGGTGAACACTGAAGCTTTCTTT
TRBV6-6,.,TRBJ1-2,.,CASSQGVFYGYTF,TGTGCCAGCAGTCAAGGTGTCTTCTATGGCTACACCTTC
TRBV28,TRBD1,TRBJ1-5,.,CASTGQGNQPQHF,TGTGCCAGCACAGGACAGGGTAATCAGCCCCAGCATTTT
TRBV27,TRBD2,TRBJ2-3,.,CASSFRGRSPDTQYF,TGTGCCAGCAGTTTTCGCGGGAGGAGTCCCGATACGCAGTATTTT
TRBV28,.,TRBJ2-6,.,CASRPSGANVLTF,TGTGCCAGCAGGCCGTCTGGGGCCAACGTCCTGACTTTC
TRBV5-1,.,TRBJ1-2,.,CASSLGRGTYGYTF,TGCGCCAGCAGCTTGGGTAGGGGGACCTACGGCTACACCTTC
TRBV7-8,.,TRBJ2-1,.,CASSLRVNEQFF,TGTGCCAGCAGCTTACGGGTTAATGAGCAGTTCTTC
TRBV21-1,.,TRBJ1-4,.,CASSKARPYCNEKLFF,TGTGCCAGCAGCAAAGCAAGGCCTTACTGTAATGAAAAACTGTTTTTT
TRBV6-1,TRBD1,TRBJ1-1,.,CASSTGALNTEAFF,TGTGCCAGCAGTACAGGGGCCTTGAACACTGAAGCTTTCTTT
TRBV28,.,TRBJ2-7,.,CASSSHGAGSYLEQYF,TGTGCCAGCAGTTCTCACGGCGCAGGAAGCTACCTCGAGCAGTACTTC
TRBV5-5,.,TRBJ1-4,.,CASSHRGTNEKLFF,TGTGCCAGCAGCCATAGGGGAACTAATGAAAAACTGTTTTTT
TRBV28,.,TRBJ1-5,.,CASNPGRGRNQPQHF,TGTGCCAGCAACCCTGGCAGGGGAAGGAATCAGCCCCAGCATTTT
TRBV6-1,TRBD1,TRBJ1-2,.,CASSSAAGGLYGYTF,TGTGCCAGCTCATCGGCAGCAGGGGGACTCTATGGCTACACCTTC
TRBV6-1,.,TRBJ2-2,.,CASNGGNTGELFF,TGTGCCAGTAATGGGGGGAACACCGGGGAGCTGTTTTTT
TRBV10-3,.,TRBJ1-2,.,CAISEFGSRYTF,TGTGCCATCAGTGAGTTCGGGTCCCGCTACACCTTC
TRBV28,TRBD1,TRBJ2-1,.,CASSLPGQGLNEQFF,TGTGCCAGCAGTCTCCCGGGACAGGGATTAAATGAGCAGTTCTTC
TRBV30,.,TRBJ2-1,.,CAWSPLGGGPYNEQFF,TGTGCCTGGAGTCCTCTAGGGGGAGGGCCTTACAATGAGCAGTTCTTC
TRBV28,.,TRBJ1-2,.,CASSLSGAYGYTF,TGTGCCAGCAGTTTATCCGGGGCCTATGGCTACACCTTC
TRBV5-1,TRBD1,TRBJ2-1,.,CASRDRGLNDEQFF,TGCGCCAGCCGGGACAGGGGGCTTAACGATGAGCAGTTCTTC
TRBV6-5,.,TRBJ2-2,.,CASRTRNTGELFF,TGTGCCAGCAGGACTCGCAACACCGGGGAGCTGTTTTTT
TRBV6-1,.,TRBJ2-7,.,CASSPRDGGPYEQYF,TGTGCCAGCAGTCCCCGAGATGGCGGACCCTACGAGCAGTACTTC
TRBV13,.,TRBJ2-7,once,CASSRRGGASSYEQYF,TGTGCCAGCAGCCGGAGGGGGGGCGCCAGCTCCTACGAGCAGTACTTC
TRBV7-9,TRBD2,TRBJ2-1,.,CASKGTSGGPPYNEQFF,TGTGCCAGCAAAGGAACTAGCGGGGGGCCCCCCTACAATGAGCAGTTCTTC
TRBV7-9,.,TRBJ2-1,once,CASSLGLSYNEQFF,TGTGCCAGCAGCTTAGGGCTTTCCTACAATGAGCAGTTCTTC
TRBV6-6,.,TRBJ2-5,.,CASSFGTQETQYF,TGTGCCAGCAGTTTCGGGACGCAAGAGACCCAGTACTTC
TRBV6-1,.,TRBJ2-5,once,CASSEVAESQYF,TGTGCCAGCAGTGAAGTCGCGGAGTCACAGTACTTC
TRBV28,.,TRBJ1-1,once,CASRERGAGSTEAFF,TGTGCCAGCAGAGAACGGGGCGCGGGGAGCACTGAAGCTTTCTTT
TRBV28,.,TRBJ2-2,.,CATVKGDTGELFF,TGTGCCACCGTGAAGGGGGACACCGGGGAGCTGTTTTTT
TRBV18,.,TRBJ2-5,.,CASSPGIQETQYF,TGTGCCAGCTCACCAGGCATCCAAGAGACCCAGTACTTC
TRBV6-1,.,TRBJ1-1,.,CASSEETGTEAFF,TGTGCCAGCAGTGAGGAAACAGGCACTGAAGCTTTCTTT
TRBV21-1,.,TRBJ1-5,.,CASRGSGHLRNNQPQHF,TGTGCCAGCAGAGGTTCCGGACACCTAAGAAACAATCAGCCCCAGCATTTT
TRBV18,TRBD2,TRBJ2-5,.,CASSPSGGETQYF,TGTGCCAGCTCACCATCGGGAGGGGAGACCCAGTACTTC
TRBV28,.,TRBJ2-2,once,CASSSTGTNTGELFF,TGTGCCAGCAGTTCCACAGGGACGAACACCGGGGAGCTGTTTTTT